A single sample is the source of the 8 T cell receptor beta chains below, sequenced in a study of Ad26.COV2.S vaccination and SARS-CoV-2 variants. Treatment: about 20 received Ad26.COV2.S at low or high dose, single or two shots; about 5 received placebo; per-sample allocation not given. Collection of samples fell on day 63 after the first vaccine or placebo injection. Assay: immunoSEQ multiplex PCR; the TCRdb copy retains only in-frame clones and omits some. The table lists around 350,000 clones, around 84% of them singletons, with roughly 3.1% in the top ten. The sequenced sample was peripheral blood, obtained in a trial of Ad26.COV2.S vaccine versus placebo. Receptors were obtained from a person aged 18-60 years who received the Ad26.COV2.S COVID-19 vaccine or a placebo.

The V call is TRBV13, the J call TRBJ2-1; 12 bases match TRBD1. CDR3 length: 16 amino acids. Germline CDR1 and CDR2: PRHDT and FYEKMQ (reference sequence). The ends lost 5 bases at V and 4 bases at J; junction bases unmatched: 6. The CDR3 reads CASSSRDRGLYNEQFF. CDR3 DNA: TGTGCCAGCAGCAGCCGGGACAGGGGGCTTTACAATGAGCAGTTCTTC.

Many counts were recorded for this clone. The J gene is TRBJ1-5, the V gene TRBV3-1 (or the pseudogene TRBV3-2); no clear D. The CDR3 covers 14 residues. Germline lookup yields CDR1 LGHDT and CDR2 YNNKEL (reference sequence). Trimming removed 1 base from V and 9 bases from J, with 13 bases in between. The CDR3 nucleotides are TGTGCCAGCAGCCAAGGCTCAGACGTCACGCCCCAGCATTTT. Translation gives CASSQGSDVTPQHF.

V and J are TRBV14 and TRBJ2-5; 10 bases are a match to TRBD2. This CDR3 spans 22 amino acids. CDR1 and CDR2 (germline): SGHDN, FVKESK. J lost 3 bases, V lost 3 bases, and 25 bases had no gene match. The CDR3 region has the DNA TGTGCCAGCAGCCACCTGGACTATTCTAGCGGGGGCCAACGCCCTTTGGAAGAGACCCAGTACTTC. Translating gives CASSHLDYSSGGQRPLEETQYF.

This clone was seen only a few times. The chain employs TRBV6-4 and TRBJ2-1; D call uncertain. Trimming removed 3 bases from V and 6 bases from J, with 12 bases in between. CDR1 and CDR2 (germline): MRHNA, SNTAGT. The CDR3 runs 14 residues. For the CDR3, the DNA is TGTGCCAGCAGTGAGTCGGCCTGGAGCAATGAGCAGTTCTTC. Amino acids: CASSESAWSNEQFF.

V gene TRBV2 combines with J gene TRBJ1-3; 7 nucleotides line up with TRBD1. The V and J ends lost 1 base and 3 bases, in that order; junction bases with no gene match: 3. In germline, CDR1 is SNHLY, CDR2 FYNNEI. The CDR3 has 15 residues. The DNA for the CDR3 is TGTGCCAGCAGTGAAGACAGGGGAGGTGGAAACACCATATATTTT. Translation: CASSEDRGGGNTIYF.

This clone was picked up one time. J is TRBJ1-4 and V is TRBV24-1, with 9 nucleotides matching TRBD1. Looked up from germline, CDR1 is KGHDR and CDR2 is SFDVKD. The CDR3 has 12 amino acids. The V segment lost 12 bases and the J segment 7 bases; nucleotides outside the gene matches: 5. The CDR3 DNA reads TGTGCCTCACCGACAGGGGGTGAAAAACTGTTTTTT. This encodes CASPTGGEKLFF.

V usage is TRBV4-1 and J usage is TRBJ2-2, with TRBD1 identical over 7 bases. Trimming cost V 1 base and J 6 bases; bases outside gene matches: 11. CDR3 length equals 17 residues. CDR1 and CDR2 (germline): MGHRA, YSYEKL. The CDR3 DNA reads as TGCGCCAGCAGCCAAGTGTACCGGGCCACAGGGGCCGGGGAGCTGTTTTTT. Its protein is CASSQVYRATGAGELFF.

This chain links TRBV6-5 with TRBJ1-2, with a possible D match to TRBD1 (6 bases). The CDR3 has 14 residues. Germline V lookup: CDR1 MNHEY, CDR2 SVGAGI. Trimming shortened V by 5 bases and J by 2 bases, and 12 bases separated the two germline ends. The CDR3 loop is CASSTRGGNYGYTF. CDR3 sequence (DNA): TGTGCCAGCAGTACCCGAGGGGGAAACTATGGCTACACCTTC.